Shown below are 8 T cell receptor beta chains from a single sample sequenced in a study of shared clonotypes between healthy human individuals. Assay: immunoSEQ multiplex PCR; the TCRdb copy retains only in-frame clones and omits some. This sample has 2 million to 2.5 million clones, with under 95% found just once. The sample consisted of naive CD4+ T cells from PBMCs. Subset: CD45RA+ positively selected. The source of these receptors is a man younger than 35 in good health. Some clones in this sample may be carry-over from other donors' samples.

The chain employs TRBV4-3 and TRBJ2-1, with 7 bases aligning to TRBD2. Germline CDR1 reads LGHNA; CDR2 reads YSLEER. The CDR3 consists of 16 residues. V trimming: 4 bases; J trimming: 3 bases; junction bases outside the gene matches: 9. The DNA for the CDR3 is TGCGCCAGCAGCCGCGGGGGTTTCCAAGGCTACAATGAGCAGTTCTTC. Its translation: CASSRGGFQGYNEQFF.

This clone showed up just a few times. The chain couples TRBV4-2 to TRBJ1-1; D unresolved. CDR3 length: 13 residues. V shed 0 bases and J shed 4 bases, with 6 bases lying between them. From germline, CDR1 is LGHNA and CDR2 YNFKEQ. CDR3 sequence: CASSQEARTEAFF. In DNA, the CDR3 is TGTGCCAGCAGCCAAGAGGCGCGCACTGAAGCTTTCTTT.

DNA for the CDR3: TGCGCCAGCAGCCCCGTGAGGGCAGGTGTTAGCACAGATACGCAGTATTTT. This gives the protein CASSPVRAGVSTDTQYF. This chain joins TRBV5-1 and TRBJ2-3, with D perhaps TRBD2 (5 bases). Trimming removed 4 bases at V and 0 bases at J, with 18 bases between. The CDR3 has 17 residues. The germline V gene encodes CDR1 SGHRS and CDR2 YFSETQ.

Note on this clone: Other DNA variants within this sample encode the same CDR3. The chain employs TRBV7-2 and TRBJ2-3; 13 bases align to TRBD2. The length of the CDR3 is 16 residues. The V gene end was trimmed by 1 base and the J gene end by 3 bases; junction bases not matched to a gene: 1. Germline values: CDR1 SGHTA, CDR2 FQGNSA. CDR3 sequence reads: CASSLGLAGGTDTQYF. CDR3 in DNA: TGTGCCAGCAGCTTAGGACTAGCGGGAGGAACAGATACGCAGTATTTT.

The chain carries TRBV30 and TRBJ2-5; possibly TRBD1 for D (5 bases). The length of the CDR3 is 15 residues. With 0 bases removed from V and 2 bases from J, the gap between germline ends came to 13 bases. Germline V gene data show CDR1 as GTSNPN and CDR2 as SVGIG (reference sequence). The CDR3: CAWSVGLAKQETQYF. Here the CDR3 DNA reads TGTGCCTGGAGTGTGGGGCTCGCTAAACAAGAGACCCAGTACTTC.

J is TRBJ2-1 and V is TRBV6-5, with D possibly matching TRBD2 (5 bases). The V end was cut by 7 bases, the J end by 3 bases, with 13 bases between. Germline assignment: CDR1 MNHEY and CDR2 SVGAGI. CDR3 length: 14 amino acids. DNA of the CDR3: TGTGCCAGCACCAACCCCGGGGACTACAATGAGCAGTTCTTC. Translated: CASTNPGDYNEQFF.

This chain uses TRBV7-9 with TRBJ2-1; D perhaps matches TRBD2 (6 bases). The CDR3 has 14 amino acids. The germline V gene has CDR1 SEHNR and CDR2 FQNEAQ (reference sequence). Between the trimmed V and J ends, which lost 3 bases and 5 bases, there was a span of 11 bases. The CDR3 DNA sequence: TGTGCCAGCAGCTTCCTTAGCGGTAACAATGAGCAGTTCTTC. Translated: CASSFLSGNNEQFF.

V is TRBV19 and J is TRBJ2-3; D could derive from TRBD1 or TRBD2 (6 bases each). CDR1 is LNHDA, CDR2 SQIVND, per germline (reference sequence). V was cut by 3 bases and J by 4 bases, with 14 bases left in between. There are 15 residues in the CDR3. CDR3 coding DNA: TGTGCCAGTAGTATCACGGGGGCAGGATCAGATACGCAGTATTTT. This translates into CASSITGAGSDTQYF.